The following is a T cell receptor beta chain sequence with its context. Primers for the PCR totalled 60 Vbeta and 13 Jbeta. Here immunoSEQ multiplex PCR was the method, and the copy in TCRdb shows in-frame clones only, minus some. This sample has roughly 180,000 clones, with about four fifths found just once. The entry originates in a study of cytomegalovirus exposure and HLA in healthy donors. This CDR3 has 16 residues. Germline values: CDR1 LGHNA, CDR2 YSLEER. Germline trimming cut 0 bases from V and 5 bases from J; bases unmatched to any gene: 6. This TCR was sampled from a boy between 10 and 17 years old in good health and CMV-seronegative. The chain links TRBV4-3 to TRBJ1-4, with 7 bases fitting TRBD1. The specimen was PBMCs. The CDR3 DNA follows: TGCGCCAGCAGCCAAGAGGGAACAGGGGTCAATGAAAAACTGTTTTTT. Amino acids: CASSQEGTGVNEKLFF.